The rows below give T cell receptor beta chains drawn from one sample of a study of shared clonotypes between healthy human individuals. Some clones are missing from TCRdb's copy, which holds only in-frame ones; the method was immunoSEQ multiplex PCR. Among over 1.4 million clones listed, around 95% were seen once. The sample comprised naive CD4+ T cells sorted from blood. The receptors derive from a man aged 25 to 40 in good health. Each CDR3 is given with its conserved first and last residue. D genes are given only for firm matches.

j_call: TRBJ1-2
v_call: TRBV7-2
d_call: NA
cdr3_nt: TGTGCCAGCAGCTTAGGGACAAGCGAATATGGCTACACCTTC
cdr3_aa: CASSLGTSEYGYTF

j_call: TRBJ1-1
v_call: TRBV5-6
d_call: TRBD1
cdr3_nt: TGTGCCAGCCACAGGGGTACGAACACTGAAGCTTTCTTT
cdr3_aa: CASHRGTNTEAFF

j_call: TRBJ2-2
v_call: TRBV5-1
d_call: TRBD1
cdr3_nt: TGCGCCAGCAGCTCCCAGGGGGTCGGGGAGCTGTTTTTT
cdr3_aa: CASSSQGVGELFF

j_call: TRBJ2-7
v_call: TRBV11-3
d_call: NA
cdr3_nt: TGTGCCAGCGCAGACGCCGAGCAGTACTTC
cdr3_aa: CASADAEQYF

j_call: TRBJ1-4
v_call: TRBV28
d_call: NA
cdr3_nt: TGTGCCAGCAGAACAGGGAGGGTGGATGAAAAACTGTTTTTT
cdr3_aa: CASRTGRVDEKLFF

j_call: TRBJ2-4
v_call: TRBV2
d_call: NA
cdr3_nt: TGTGCCAGCAGCGAAAACATTCAGTACTTC
cdr3_aa: CASSENIQYF

j_call: TRBJ1-2
v_call: TRBV30
d_call: NA
cdr3_nt: TGTGCCTGGAGTGTAAGGAGGGGCAGCCTCTATGGCTACACCTTC
cdr3_aa: CAWSVRRGSLYGYTF

j_call: TRBJ1-4
v_call: TRBV19
d_call: NA
cdr3_nt: TGTGCCAGTAGTACCAAAGCGAAAACTAATGAAAAACTGTTTTTT
cdr3_aa: CASSTKAKTNEKLFF

j_call: TRBJ1-5
v_call: TRBV6-6
d_call: TRBD1
cdr3_nt: TGTGCCAGCAGTTACCTTCAGGGGGCTGATCAGCCCCAGCATTTT
cdr3_aa: CASSYLQGADQPQHF

j_call: TRBJ2-5
v_call: TRBV5-1
d_call: NA
cdr3_nt: TGCGCCAGCAGCTTGAATACAGTTGGGGAGACCCAGTACTTC
cdr3_aa: CASSLNTVGETQYF

j_call: TRBJ1-3
v_call: TRBV5-5
d_call: NA
cdr3_nt: TGTGCCAGCAGCTTTAACCGAAGGGGAGTTGGAAACACCATATATTTT
cdr3_aa: CASSFNRRGVGNTIYF

j_call: TRBJ2-2
v_call: TRBV14
d_call: NA
cdr3_nt: TGTGCCAGCAGCCACCCCATCGACACCGGGGAGCTGTTTTTT
cdr3_aa: CASSHPIDTGELFF

j_call: TRBJ2-1
v_call: TRBV5-4
d_call: NA
cdr3_nt: TGTGCCAGCAGCTTGGCTAGCCAGTACAATGAGCAGTTCTTC
cdr3_aa: CASSLASQYNEQFF

j_call: TRBJ2-5
v_call: TRBV14
d_call: TRBD2
cdr3_nt: TGTGCCAGCAGCCAAAAATTCGTTACGCAGCGGGGAGAGACCCAGTACTTC
cdr3_aa: CASSQKFVTQRGETQYF

j_call: TRBJ2-1
v_call: TRBV5-5
d_call: TRBD1
cdr3_nt: TGTGCCAGCAGCCGCCGGGACAGACCTCCCGACAATGAGCAGTTCTTC
cdr3_aa: CASSRRDRPPDNEQFF

j_call: TRBJ2-2
v_call: TRBV2
d_call: NA
cdr3_nt: TGTGCCAGCATGGCCCAAGGGGTCCCCGGGGAGCTGTTTTTT
cdr3_aa: CASMAQGVPGELFF